The 16 T cell receptor beta chains below come from one sample, sequenced in a study of shared clonotypes between healthy human individuals (dated by TCRdb to between 2020 and 2021). The receptor library was made with the immunoSEQ multiplex PCR assay. TCRdb mirrors the immuneACCESS table, restricted to in-frame sequences. Some clones are absent from its copies; in checked studies, under half trace to an unresolved V gene, and the reason for the others is unknown. The sample table lists about 2 million clones, approximately 95% of them with a count of one. The ten largest clones represent 0.95% to 1.5% of the sample. CD8 naive samples were obtained by positive selection for CCR7 among CD45RO-negative cells, yielding a CD45RA+CCR7+ population from which TemRA cells were excluded. Sample: naive CD8+ T cells sorted from blood. The sample's cell subset or site label, in plain terms: CD45RA+CCR7+. The receptors come from a man in his late teens or twenties in good health.

The chain couples TRBV2 to TRBJ2-7; TRBD2 agrees at 7 bases. Germline CDR1 and CDR2: SNHLY and FYNNEI. V trimming: 3 bases; J trimming: 2 bases; junction bases outside the gene matches: 4. There are 14 residues in the CDR3. CDR3 loop: CASSDLADTYEQYF. CDR3 nucleotides: TGTGCCAGCAGTGACCTAGCGGATACCTACGAGCAGTACTTC.

The V gene is TRBV19, the J gene TRBJ2-5; possible D gene TRBD1, 6 bases. From germline, CDR1 is LNHDA and CDR2 SQIVND (reference sequence). V lost 1 base to trimming and J lost 1 base, with 10 bases between them. The CDR3 loop spans 15 amino acids. The CDR3 DNA follows: TGTGCCAGTAGTATAGGAGGGGGAGCCCAAGAGACCCAGTACTTC. Translated: CASSIGGGAQETQYF.

The V gene is TRBV11-2, the J gene TRBJ2-2, with 11 nucleotides matching TRBD2. Germline trimming cut 0 bases from V and 5 bases from J; bases unmatched to any gene: 5. The CDR3 spans 17 residues. Germline CDR1 and CDR2: SGHAT and FQNNGV. CDR3 DNA: TGTGCCAGCAGCTTAGATCGTACTAGCGGGAGAACCGGGGAGCTGTTTTTT. Protein sequence: CASSLDRTSGRTGELFF.

The V and J genes are TRBV6-1 and TRBJ1-6, with D perhaps matching TRBD1 (5 bases). CDR1 MNHNS and CDR2 SASEGT come from the germline V gene. This CDR3 is built from 16 residues. The V end lost 1 base, the J end lost 9 bases, and 16 bases lay between the germline ends. The CDR3 region has the DNA TGTGCCAGCAGTGAAGGGGCACAGGCTTCGGGTTCACCCCTCCACTTT. As protein: CASSEGAQASGSPLHF.

With regard to this clone: The sample holds other DNA sequences that translate to the same CDR3. The chain is built from TRBV27 and TRBJ2-1; D possibly corresponds to TRBD2 (6 bases). V lost 2 bases and J 0 bases, leaving 8 bases between the germline ends. This CDR3 is built from 15 residues. CDR1 MNHEY and CDR2 SMNVEV come from the germline V gene (reference sequence). CDR3 coding DNA: TGTGCCAGCAGTTTAGACGGGAGCTCCTACAATGAGCAGTTCTTC. Translation gives CASSLDGSSYNEQFF.

The chain has TRBV7-9 and TRBJ2-5, with D perhaps matching TRBD1 (5 bases). V lost 1 base to trimming and J lost 3 bases, with 21 bases between them. CDR3 length: 18 residues. CDR1 and CDR2 (germline): SEHNR, FQNEAQ (reference sequence). CDR3 in DNA: TGTGCCAGCAGCTTAGTTTACTGGGGCGACGCACCAAAAGAGACCCAGTACTTC. It specifies CASSLVYWGDAPKETQYF.

As concerns this clone: The identical CDR3 is also encoded by other nucleotide sequences in the sample. V is TRBV15 and J is TRBJ1-5; TRBD1 is a possible D gene (6 bases). The CDR3 is 15 amino acids. Germline loops: CDR1 LNHNV, CDR2 YYDKDF (reference sequence). V lost 0 bases, J lost 7 bases, and 13 bases lay in between. The CDR3 is CATSRDLGGGQPQHF. The CDR3 DNA is TGTGCCACCAGCAGAGATCTAGGGGGGGGACAGCCCCAGCATTTT.

This chain uses TRBV4-3 with TRBJ2-1; 7 nucleotides align to TRBD2. CDR1 and CDR2 (germline): LGHNA, YSLEER. V lost 1 base, J lost 6 bases, and 6 bases stayed unmatched. The CDR3 sequence is 15 residues long. CDR3 coding DNA: TGCGCCAGCAGCCAAGTAGGGGCGGGAGTCAATGAGCAGTTCTTC. It encodes CASSQVGAGVNEQFF.

This clone showed up just once. This chain links TRBV21-1 with TRBJ1-1. TRBV21-1 is classified as a pseudogene. The length of the CDR3 is 15 residues. CDR3 DNA sequence: TGTGCCAGCAGCCAACCACAAGACCAGAACACTGAAGCTTTCTTT. Residues: CASSQPQDQNTEAFF.

The chain couples TRBV11-3 to TRBJ2-2; 8 bases agree with TRBD1. Losses at the gene ends were 1 base for V and 2 bases for J; bases not matched to a gene: 6. Germline V gene lookup returns CDR1 SGHNT and CDR2 YENEEA. The CDR3 sequence is 17 residues long. The CDR3 here is CASSLGRGQDNTGELFF. CDR3 DNA sequence: TGTGCCAGCAGCTTAGGTCGGGGACAGGATAACACCGGGGAGCTGTTTTTT.

V usage is TRBV2 and J usage is TRBJ2-3, with D possibly matching TRBD1 (6 bases). This CDR3 is 16 amino acids long. CDR1 is SNHLY, CDR2 FYNNEI, per germline. Trimming removed 6 bases from V and 1 base from J, with 17 bases in between. The CDR3 DNA follows: TGTGCCAGCAGCCTTCATCGGGACACAGGCACAGATACGCAGTATTTT. Protein sequence: CASSLHRDTGTDTQYF.

This chain connects TRBV28 to TRBJ2-7, with TRBD2 as a possible D gene (6 bases). The V end lost 5 bases, the J end lost 2 bases, and 19 bases lay between the germline ends. Germline assignment: CDR1 MDHEN and CDR2 SYDVKM. The CDR3 consists of 16 residues. DNA for the CDR3: TGTGCCAGCAGTGGCACGGAAACCGGGACTCCCTACGAGCAGTACTTC. Translating gives CASSGTETGTPYEQYF.

The gene calls are TRBV15 and TRBJ2-7, with TRBD2 identical over 9 bases. From germline, CDR1 is LNHNV and CDR2 YYDKDF (reference sequence). J was trimmed by 5 bases and V by 0 bases; bases with no gene match: 8. The CDR3 sequence is 16 residues long. DNA for the CDR3: TGTGCCACCAGCAGAGAGAAAGCGGGGGGCCCCGACGAGCAGTACTTC. Its protein is CATSREKAGGPDEQYF.

The V gene is TRBV5-1, the J gene TRBJ2-5; 13 bases fit TRBD2. V gave up 4 bases and J gave up 0 bases; unmatched junction bases: 6. This CDR3 contains 17 residues. Germline V gene data show CDR1 as SGHRS and CDR2 as YFSETQ. The CDR3 coding sequence is TGCGCCAGCAGCCGGGGACTAGCGGGGATGTACCAAGAGACCCAGTACTTC. The encoded protein is CASSRGLAGMYQETQYF. The variable domain in full, completed from reference TRBV5-1 and TRBJ2-5, reads KAGVTQTPRYLIKTRGQQVTLSCSPISGHRSVSWYQQTPGQGLQFLFEYFSETQRNKGNFPGRFSGRQFSNSRSEMNVSTLELGDSALYLCASSRGLAGMYQETQYFGPGTRLLVL.

This chain connects TRBV5-1 to TRBJ1-1, with no clear D. The V gene's germline CDR1 is SGHRS and CDR2 YFSETQ. V was trimmed by 0 bases and J by 9 bases, leaving 18 bases between them. The CDR3 spans 15 residues. The CDR3 sequence is CASSLAQDGNPKAFF. The CDR3 DNA is TGCGCCAGCAGCTTGGCCCAGGACGGGAACCCTAAAGCTTTCTTT.

This clone was seen just once. The chain joins TRBV6-5 to TRBJ1-2; 8 nucleotides line up with TRBD1. Germline CDR1 reads MNHEY; CDR2 reads SVGAGI. The CDR3 covers 12 residues. Unmatched junction bases numbered 5, after V lost 7 bases and J lost 7 bases. The CDR3 loop is CASTQGASGYTF. For the CDR3, the DNA is TGTGCCAGCACCCAGGGGGCCTCTGGCTACACCTTC.